This T cell receptor (beta chain) was recorded in a study of cytotoxic CD8 clonotypes in ibrutinib-treated CLL. Study overall: Averaging across samples gave roughly 250,000 productive templates and roughly 90,000 productive rearrangements.

V was pared by 0 bases and J by 7 bases, with 16 bases between. The CDR3 loop spans 15 amino acids. CDR1 and CDR2 (germline): MGHRA, YSYEKL. Some clones are missing from TCRdb's copy, which holds only in-frame ones; the method was immunoSEQ multiplex PCR. The top ten clones hold about 19% of a sample with 40,000 or so clones, approximately 48% of them seen once. About 1.8 micrograms of genomic DNA came from cryopreserved PBMCs for TCR beta libraries. The sample was PBMCs, taken before ibrutinib treatment. The V call is TRBV4-1, the J call TRBJ2-7; D uncertain. The source is a human donor with chronic lymphocytic leukemia. The CDR3 region is CASSQEEWGRGEQYF. The CDR3 nucleotides are TGCGCCAGCAGCCAAGAGGAGTGGGGAAGAGGTGAGCAGTACTTC.